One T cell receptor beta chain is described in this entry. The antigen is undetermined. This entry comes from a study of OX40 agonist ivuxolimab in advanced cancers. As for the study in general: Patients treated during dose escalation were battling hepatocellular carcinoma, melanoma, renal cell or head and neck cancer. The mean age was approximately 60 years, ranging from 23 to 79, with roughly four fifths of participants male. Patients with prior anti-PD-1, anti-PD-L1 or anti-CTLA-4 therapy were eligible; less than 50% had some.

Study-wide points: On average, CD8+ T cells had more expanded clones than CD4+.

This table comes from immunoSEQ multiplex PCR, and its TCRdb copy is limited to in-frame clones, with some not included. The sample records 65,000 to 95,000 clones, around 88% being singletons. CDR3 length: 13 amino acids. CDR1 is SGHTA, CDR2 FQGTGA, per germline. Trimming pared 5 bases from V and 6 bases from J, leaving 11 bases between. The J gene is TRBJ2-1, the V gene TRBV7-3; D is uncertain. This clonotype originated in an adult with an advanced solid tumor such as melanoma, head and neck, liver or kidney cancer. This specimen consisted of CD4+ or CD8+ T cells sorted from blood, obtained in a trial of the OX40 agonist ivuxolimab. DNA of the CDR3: TGTGCCAGCAGCCCCTTGCCCGGCAATGAGCAGTTCTTC. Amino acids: CASSPLPGNEQFF. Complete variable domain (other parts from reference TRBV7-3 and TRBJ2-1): GAGVSQTPSNKVTEKGKYVELRCDPISGHTALYWYRQSLGQGPEFLIYFQGTGAADDSGLPNDRFFAVRPEGSVSTLKIQRTERGDSAVYLCASSPLPGNEQFFGPGTRLTVL.